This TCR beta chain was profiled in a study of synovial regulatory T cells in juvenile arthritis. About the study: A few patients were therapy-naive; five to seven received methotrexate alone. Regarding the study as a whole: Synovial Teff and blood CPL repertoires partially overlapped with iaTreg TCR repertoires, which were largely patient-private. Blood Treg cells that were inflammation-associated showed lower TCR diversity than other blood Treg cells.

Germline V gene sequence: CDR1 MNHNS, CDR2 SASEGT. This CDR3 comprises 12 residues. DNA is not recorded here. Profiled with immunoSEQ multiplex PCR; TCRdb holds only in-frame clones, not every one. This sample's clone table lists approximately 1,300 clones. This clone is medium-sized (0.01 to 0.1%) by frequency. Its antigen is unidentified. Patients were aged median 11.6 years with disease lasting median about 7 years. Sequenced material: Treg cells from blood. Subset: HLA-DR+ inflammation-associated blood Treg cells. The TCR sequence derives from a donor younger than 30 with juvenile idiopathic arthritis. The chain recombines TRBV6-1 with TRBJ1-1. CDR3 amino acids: CASRRGGAEAFF.